This is a list of T cell receptor beta chains from one sample in a study of response to subunit inactivated influenza vaccine. TCRdb processed the RT-PCR reads anew with MiXCR; each CDR3 protein has one entry. The sample holds just under 550,000 distinct CDR3 sequences, roughly 23% seen once. This sample also appeared in a second study, on T cells expressing NK-cell markers.

The specimen comprised CD4+ T cells sorted from PBMCs, sampled about 13 days after vaccination. Receptors originate from a man aged 45-65 years who received an inactivated influenza vaccine. CDR3s include the opening cysteine and the closing phenylalanine or tryptophan. The order of the fields is D gene, clone size, V gene, J gene, CDR3 protein, CDR3 DNA. The D gene is left open where the match is weak. Clone size, where shown, is once, few, many, or a class for clones that have expanded.

D: -; size: -; V: TRBV11-2; J: TRBJ1-4; CDR3: CASSPMGATNEKLFF; DNA: TGTGCCAGCAGCCCCATGGGAGCAACTAATGAAAAACTGTTTTTT
D: -; size: -; V: TRBV5-6; J: TRBJ2-1; CDR3: CASSPRHGDLEQFF; DNA: TGTGCCAGCAGCCCCCGACATGGGGACCTTGAGCAGTTCTTC
D: -; size: few; V: TRBV3-1; J: TRBJ2-2; CDR3: CASSPRADTGELFF; DNA: TGTGCCAGCAGCCCCCGCGCGGACACCGGGGAGCTGTTTTTT
D: TRBD1; size: -; V: TRBV7-8; J: TRBJ1-3; CDR3: CASSKGARAGNTIYF; DNA: TGTGCCAGCAGCAAGGGGGCTCGGGCTGGAAACACCATATATTTT
D: TRBD1; size: -; V: TRBV5-1; J: TRBJ2-7; CDR3: CASTGGTSKEQYF; DNA: TGCGCCAGCACAGGGGGCACCTCTAAGGAGCAGTACTTC
D: TRBD1; size: many; V: TRBV7-9; J: TRBJ2-2; CDR3: CASKTGTANTGELFF; DNA: TGTGCCAGCAAGACTGGGACAGCGAACACCGGGGAGCTGTTTTTT
D: TRBD2; size: many; V: TRBV20-1; J: TRBJ2-1; CDR3: CSAESGGALNEQFF; DNA: TGCAGTGCTGAAAGCGGGGGGGCTTTAAATGAGCAGTTCTTC
D: -; size: -; V: TRBV21-1; J: TRBJ2-6; CDR3: CASSKGRDRRTPSSGANVLTF; DNA: TGTGCCAGCAGCAAAGGACGGGACAGAAGAACCCCGAGCTCTGGGGCCAACGTCCTGACTTTC
D: -; size: -; V: TRBV24-1; J: TRBJ2-2; CDR3: CATSDLYGTGELFF; DNA: TGTGCCACCAGTGATTTGTACGGCACCGGGGAGCTGTTTTTT
D: -; size: once; V: TRBV19; J: TRBJ1-5; CDR3: CASSPRGQGNQPQHF; DNA: TGTGCCAGTAGTCCTCGAGGGCAAGGCAATCAGCCCCAGCATTTT
D: TRBD1; size: -; V: TRBV5-1; J: TRBJ1-1; CDR3: CASSRAGTEPEAFF; DNA: TGCGCCAGCAGCCGAGCCGGGACAGAGCCTGAAGCTTTCTTT
D: -; size: -; V: TRBV9; J: TRBJ2-3; CDR3: CASSVGAKGDTQYF; DNA: TGTGCCAGCAGCGTGGGAGCGAAGGGAGATACGCAGTATTTT
D: TRBD1; size: -; V: TRBV10-3; J: TRBJ1-5; CDR3: CAISPGQGHQPQHF; DNA: TGTGCCATCAGCCCGGGACAGGGACATCAGCCCCAGCATTTT
D: -; size: -; V: TRBV5-1; J: TRBJ2-3; CDR3: CASSLTGLADTQYF; DNA: TGCGCCAGCAGCTTGACAGGGCTGGCAGATACGCAGTATTTT
D: TRBD1; size: -; V: TRBV5-1; J: TRBJ2-1; CDR3: CASSSGGQGGEQFF; DNA: TGCGCCAGCAGCTCCGGAGGACAGGGGGGTGAGCAGTTCTTC
D: -; size: -; V: TRBV11-1; J: TRBJ2-1; CDR3: CASSLALRGGDEQFF; DNA: TGTGCCAGCAGCTTAGCACTGCGGGGAGGTGATGAGCAGTTCTTC
D: -; size: many; V: TRBV5-1; J: TRBJ2-3; CDR3: CASSLDPSGGGTQYF; DNA: TGCGCCAGCAGCTTGGATCCATCCGGAGGGGGTACGCAGTATTTT
D: -; size: -; V: TRBV7-9; J: TRBJ2-7; CDR3: CASSSISYEQYF; DNA: TGTGCCAGCAGCTCGATCTCCTACGAGCAGTACTTC
D: TRBD1; size: -; V: TRBV6-5; J: TRBJ2-7; CDR3: CASSIDRGITEQYF; DNA: TGTGCCAGCAGTATCGACAGGGGGATAACCGAGCAGTACTTC
D: TRBD2; size: -; V: TRBV7-2; J: TRBJ2-5; CDR3: CASSLGATSGQETQYF; DNA: TGTGCCAGCAGCTTAGGGGCGACTAGCGGCCAAGAGACCCAGTACTTC
D: -; size: -; V: TRBV5-5; J: TRBJ1-5; CDR3: CASSAFEGRSQPQHF; DNA: TGTGCCAGCAGCGCCTTCGAGGGAAGGAGTCAGCCCCAGCATTTT
D: -; size: many; V: TRBV7-2; J: TRBJ1-5; CDR3: CASSFWGRNQPQHF; DNA: TGTGCCAGCAGCTTCTGGGGACGTAATCAGCCCCAGCATTTT
D: -; size: few; V: TRBV7-2; J: TRBJ1-1; CDR3: CASSQTRTNTEAFF; DNA: TGTGCCAGCAGCCAAACGAGGACGAACACTGAAGCTTTCTTT
D: TRBD1; size: -; V: TRBV19; J: TRBJ2-2; CDR3: CASRTGQGNTGELFF; DNA: TGTGCCAGTAGGACGGGACAGGGGAACACCGGGGAGCTGTTTTTT
D: -; size: few; V: TRBV6-5; J: TRBJ2-7; CDR3: CASSYGTARSYEQYF; DNA: TGTGCCAGCAGTTACGGGACCGCTCGTTCCTACGAGCAGTACTTC
D: TRBD2; size: -; V: TRBV9; J: TRBJ2-3; CDR3: CASSVDHSGRGDTQYF; DNA: TGTGCCAGCAGCGTGGACCATAGCGGGAGAGGGGATACGCAGTATTTT
D: -; size: -; V: TRBV4-2; J: TRBJ2-1; CDR3: CASSQDQGKNEQFF; DNA: TGTGCCAGCAGCCAAGATCAGGGGAAGAATGAGCAGTTCTTC